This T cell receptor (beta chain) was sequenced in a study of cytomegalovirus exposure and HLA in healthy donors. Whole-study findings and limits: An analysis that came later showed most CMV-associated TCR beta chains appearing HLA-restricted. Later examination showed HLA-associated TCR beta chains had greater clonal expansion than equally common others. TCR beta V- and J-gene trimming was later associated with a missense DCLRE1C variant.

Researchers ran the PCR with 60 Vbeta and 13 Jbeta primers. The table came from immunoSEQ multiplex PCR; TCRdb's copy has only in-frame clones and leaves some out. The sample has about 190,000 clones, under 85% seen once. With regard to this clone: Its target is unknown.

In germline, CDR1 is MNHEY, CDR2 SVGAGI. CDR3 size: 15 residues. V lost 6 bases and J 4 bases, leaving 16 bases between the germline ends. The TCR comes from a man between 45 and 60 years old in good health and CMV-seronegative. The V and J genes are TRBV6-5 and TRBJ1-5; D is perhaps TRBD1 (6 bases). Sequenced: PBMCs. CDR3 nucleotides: TGTGCCAGCAGCCGAAACAGGGCCGTAAATCAGCCCCAGCATTTT. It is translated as CASSRNRAVNQPQHF.